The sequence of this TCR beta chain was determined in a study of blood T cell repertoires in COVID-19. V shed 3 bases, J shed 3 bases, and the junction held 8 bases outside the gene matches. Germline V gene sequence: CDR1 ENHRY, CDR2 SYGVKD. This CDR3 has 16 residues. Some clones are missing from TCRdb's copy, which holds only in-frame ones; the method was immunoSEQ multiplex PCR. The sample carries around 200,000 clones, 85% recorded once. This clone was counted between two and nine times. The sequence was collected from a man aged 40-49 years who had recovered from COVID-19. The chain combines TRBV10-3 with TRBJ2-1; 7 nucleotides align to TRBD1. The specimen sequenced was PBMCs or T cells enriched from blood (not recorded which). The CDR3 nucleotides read TGTGCCATCAGTGACTCGAACAGGGGTTTCTACAATGAGCAGTTCTTC. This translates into CAISDSNRGFYNEQFF.